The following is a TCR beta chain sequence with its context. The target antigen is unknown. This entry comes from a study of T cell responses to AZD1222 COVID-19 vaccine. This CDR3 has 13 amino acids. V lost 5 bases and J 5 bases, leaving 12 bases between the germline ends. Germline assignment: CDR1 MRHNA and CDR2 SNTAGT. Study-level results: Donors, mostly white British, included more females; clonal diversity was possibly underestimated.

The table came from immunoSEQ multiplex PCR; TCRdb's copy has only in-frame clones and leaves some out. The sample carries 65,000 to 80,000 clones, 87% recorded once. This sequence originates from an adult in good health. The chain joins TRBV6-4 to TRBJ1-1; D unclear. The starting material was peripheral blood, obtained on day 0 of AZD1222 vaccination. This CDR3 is CASSRGGSTEAFF. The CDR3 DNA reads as TGTGCCAGCAGTCGGGGTGGTAGTACTGAAGCTTTCTTT.